This TCR beta chain stems from a study of T-cell reconstitution after alpha-beta-depleted transplantation in children (dated by TCRdb to about 2016). In terms of the full investigation: Using TCR repertoire profiling, the study followed T-cell immune reconstitution in a quantitative way in children after TCRalphabeta/CD19-depleted allogeneic hematopoietic cell transplantation. The paper's findings and limits, for the study overall: Over the following months the frequencies of hyperexpanded clones went down, and after one year T-cell counts and TCRbeta diversity were mostly credited to newly produced T cells. Apparently early alphabetaT-cell count recovery about two months after transplant reportedly relied on only several hundred rapidly expanded clones derived from non-depleted graft cells. In some patients, the high TCRbeta diversity seen at day 60 was put down to recipient T cells and intrathymic progenitors that had survived conditioning.

Receptors were amplified or captured by PCR. These reads were obtained on an Illumina HiSeq 2500. TCR libraries were prepared with molecular barcoding, using unique molecular identifiers to normalize TCRbeta repertoire quantification. TCRdb itself trimmed the public reads at Q25 with fastp, ran MiXCR and retained productive beta chains. Each record represents a unique CDR3 protein, reported with the most common genes and DNA among its rows. This sample lists under 300,000 distinct CDR3 sequences; around 10% were detected once. The leading ten clones occupy about a quarter of the sample. This specimen's treatment or condition label, per the study, means: allogeneic hematopoietic cell transplantation with graft depleted of TCRalphabeta T cells and CD19 B cells. The transplant recipients were children given TCRalphabeta/CD19-depleted allogeneic hematopoietic cell grafts. Comments on this clonotype: No cognate antigen has been identified for it. Possible read error: a much larger clone is one base away.

Including the terminal cysteine and phenylalanine, the CDR3 comprises 17 residues. CDR3 DNA only is kept here, 51 bases in frame from base 1. Taken from the germline V gene, the CDR1 and CDR2 loops are SGHTA and FQGNSA. Germline trimming amounts to 0 bases on V and 7 bases on J, with 10 as the count of junction bases outside the gene matches. Sequenced here: peripheral blood, sampled 180 days after TCRalphabeta/CD19-depleted stem cell transplant. This TCR was recovered from a male patient aged 2-15 years who had a stem cell transplant for chronic granulomatous disease, so the T cells may come from the graft donor. Here the chain combines TRBV7-2 and TRBJ2-2; TRBD1 aligns with 8 central bases. The bases are TGTGCCAGCAGCTTAGCCCGGACAGGGCCCGGCAACGGGGAGCTGTTTTTT. Its protein reads: CASSLARTGPGNGELFF.